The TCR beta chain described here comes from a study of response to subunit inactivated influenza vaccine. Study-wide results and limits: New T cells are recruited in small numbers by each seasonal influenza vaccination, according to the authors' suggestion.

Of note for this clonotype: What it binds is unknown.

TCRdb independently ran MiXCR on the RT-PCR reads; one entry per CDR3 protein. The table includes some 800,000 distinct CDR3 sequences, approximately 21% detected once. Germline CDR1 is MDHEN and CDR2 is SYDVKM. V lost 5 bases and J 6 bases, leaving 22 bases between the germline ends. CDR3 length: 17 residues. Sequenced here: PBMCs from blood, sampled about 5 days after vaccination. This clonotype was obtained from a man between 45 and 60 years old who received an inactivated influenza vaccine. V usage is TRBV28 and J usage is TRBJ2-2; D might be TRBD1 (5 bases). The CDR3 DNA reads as TGTGCCAGCAGTCCCCGGGCAGGGAAATATGAGTCCGGGGAGCTGTTTTTT. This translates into CASSPRAGKYESGELFF.